This TCR beta chain is from a study of CD8 T cells in ankylosing spondylitis (dated by TCRdb to about 2017). The study in broad terms: T cell receptor beta repertoires were profiled in healthy donors and ankylosing spondylitis patients so that disease-linked TCR variants could be found. The whole study cohort included 90 to 120 healthy donors and some 27 ankylosing spondylitis patients. Peripheral blood was sampled, and synovial fluid was also collected from ankylosing spondylitis patients.

There are a few counts of this clonotype. There is no known antigen for this receptor. Within one base of it there is no much larger clone, and no base qualities were kept. Results and caveats for the whole study, not just this receptor: A TCR beta motif made up of several highly homologous amino acid variants appeared to be characteristic of blood from ankylosing spondylitis patients. The disease-linked clones showed a CD8+ phenotype and occurred at relatively low frequencies in peripheral blood. Some motif variants had previously been reported in the synovial fluid and blood of reactive arthritis patients, which suggests shared mechanisms of disease initiation. According to the report, matched synovial fluid samples from ankylosing spondylitis patients were significantly enriched for the disease-linked clones.

Sequencing took place on an Illumina HiSeq 2500. TCR beta libraries were prepared by quantitative 5'-RACE with molecular barcodes. On the authors' methods: A new computational method, built on a probabilistic model of VDJ rearrangement, was used to identify disease-linked TCR variants. TCRdb redid the processing of the public reads, applying fastp at Q25 and MiXCR, and retained in-frame beta chains. Rows are combined by CDR3 protein, so each entry shows the most common genes and DNA. TCRdb assigned the V and J calls; the authors' analysis was not used. The sample records about 170,000 distinct CDR3 sequences, approximately 20% of which are singletons. Of the sample, 7.8% is held by the ten largest clones. Sample: blood, either unsorted or a sorted T cell fraction (not recorded which). The sequence was collected from a male donor with ankylosing spondylitis or in good health (not recorded which).

The nucleotides are TGTGCCAGCAGTGAAGCGCTGGGGGGAGTCTATGGCTACACCTTC. Translated, this gives CASSEALGGVYGYTF. The chain couples TRBV6-1 to TRBJ1-2, with TRBD1 as a weak D call on 5 bases. V is cut by 0 bases and J by 4 bases, and the space between the germline ends is 12 bases. The CDR3 measures 15 amino acids from cysteine to phenylalanine. CDR3 DNA is the only sequence kept; it has 45 bases, read in frame from the first base. From the germline V gene, CDR1 is MNHNS and CDR2 is SASEGT.